This is a list of T cell receptor beta chains from one sample in a study of blood T cell repertoires in COVID-19. The protocol was immunoSEQ multiplex PCR, while the TCRdb copy is restricted to in-frame clones and leaves out a portion. Altogether about 160,000 clones are present, 65% to 85% being singletons, with the ten largest covering roughly 9.6%. The sequenced sample consisted of peripheral blood. These receptors were obtained from a man aged 55 to 69 with active or convalescent COVID-19. The CDR3 runs from the conserved cysteine through the conserved F or W. The order of the fields is V gene, D gene, J gene, clone size, CDR3 protein, CDR3 DNA. A D gene is named only where the DNA matches it firmly. Size tells how often a clone was seen (once, few, many) or the class of an expanded clone, and some rows leave it out.

v_gene: TRBV6-6
d_gene: .
j_gene: TRBJ2-1
abundance: .
CDR3aa: CASSLCNSFCEQFF
CDR3nt: TGTGCCAGCAGTTTGTGCAACAGCTTTTGTGAGCAGTTCTTC

v_gene: TRBV7-9
d_gene: .
j_gene: TRBJ1-4
abundance: .
CDR3aa: CASRNEQELFF
CDR3nt: TGTGCCAGCAGGAACGAACAGGAACTGTTTTTT

v_gene: TRBV3-1/TRBV3-2
d_gene: TRBD2
j_gene: TRBJ2-1
abundance: .
CDR3aa: CASSQYSLGLATNNEQFF
CDR3nt: TGTGCCAGCAGCCAGTACAGTTTAGGACTAGCTACGAACAATGAGCAGTTCTTC

v_gene: TRBV20-1
d_gene: .
j_gene: TRBJ2-5
abundance: .
CDR3aa: CSGLDRETQYF
CDR3nt: TGCAGTGGCCTCGATCGGGAGACCCAGTACTTC

v_gene: TRBV3-1/TRBV3-2
d_gene: .
j_gene: TRBJ1-2
abundance: .
CDR3aa: CASSPPRTSYGYTF
CDR3nt: TGTGCCAGCAGCCCACCAAGGACTTCTTATGGCTACACCTTC

v_gene: TRBV5-1
d_gene: .
j_gene: TRBJ2-3
abundance: .
CDR3aa: CASSLAPSNTDTQYF
CDR3nt: TGCGCCAGCAGCTTGGCCCCCAGTAACACAGATACGCAGTATTTT

v_gene: TRBV10-1
d_gene: .
j_gene: TRBJ1-1
abundance: .
CDR3aa: CASMAGLNTEAFF
CDR3nt: TGCGCCAGCATGGCAGGGCTCAACACTGAAGCTTTCTTT

v_gene: TRBV28
d_gene: TRBD1
j_gene: TRBJ1-5
abundance: .
CDR3aa: CASLVTGANQPQHF
CDR3nt: TGTGCCAGCCTCGTAACAGGGGCTAATCAGCCCCAGCATTTT

v_gene: TRBV18
d_gene: TRBD1
j_gene: TRBJ1-1
abundance: .
CDR3aa: CASSPTRQGGTEAFF
CDR3nt: TGTGCCAGCTCACCAACCAGACAGGGGGGCACTGAAGCTTTCTTT

v_gene: TRBV29-1
d_gene: .
j_gene: TRBJ2-1
abundance: .
CDR3aa: CSVGPRDPYNEQFF
CDR3nt: TGCAGCGTTGGCCCTAGAGATCCTTACAATGAGCAGTTCTTC

v_gene: TRBV11-3
d_gene: TRBD1
j_gene: TRBJ1-5
abundance: .
CDR3aa: CASSLRDSQHQPQHF
CDR3nt: TGTGCCAGCAGCTTAAGGGACAGCCAACATCAGCCCCAGCATTTT

v_gene: TRBV10-3
d_gene: .
j_gene: TRBJ1-5
abundance: .
CDR3aa: CAISEAQGGQPQHF
CDR3nt: TGTGCCATCAGTGAGGCGCAGGGTGGTCAGCCCCAGCATTTT

v_gene: TRBV5-4
d_gene: .
j_gene: TRBJ2-1
abundance: .
CDR3aa: CASSLGSRLGEEQFF
CDR3nt: TGTGCCAGCAGCTTGGGGTCCCGACTAGGGGAGGAGCAGTTCTTC

v_gene: TRBV4-1
d_gene: TRBD2
j_gene: TRBJ2-5
abundance: .
CDR3aa: CASSQATSGGRGETQYF
CDR3nt: TGCGCCAGCAGCCAAGCGACTAGCGGGGGTAGGGGGGAGACCCAGTACTTC

v_gene: TRBV6-5
d_gene: TRBD1
j_gene: TRBJ1-2
abundance: .
CDR3aa: CASSLREGGGGYTF
CDR3nt: TGTGCCAGCAGCTTACGGGAAGGGGGCGGTGGCTACACCTTC

v_gene: TRBV7-9
d_gene: .
j_gene: TRBJ2-1
abundance: few
CDR3aa: CASSLDRNEQFF
CDR3nt: TGTGCCAGCAGCCTGGACAGAAATGAGCAGTTCTTC

v_gene: TRBV7-2
d_gene: TRBD2
j_gene: TRBJ2-2
abundance: .
CDR3aa: CASSPGLAGGRTGELFF
CDR3nt: TGTGCCAGCAGCCCGGGACTAGCGGGAGGGAGAACCGGGGAGCTGTTTTTT

v_gene: TRBV7-9
d_gene: TRBD2
j_gene: TRBJ2-3
abundance: .
CDR3aa: CASSLVIASGDSTDTQYF
CDR3nt: TGTGCCAGCAGCTTAGTTATTGCTAGCGGGGATAGCACAGATACGCAGTATTTT

v_gene: TRBV9
d_gene: TRBD2
j_gene: TRBJ2-2
abundance: once
CDR3aa: CASSVVAGGIGELFF
CDR3nt: TGTGCCAGCAGCGTAGTTGCGGGAGGGATCGGGGAGCTGTTTTTT

v_gene: TRBV3-1/TRBV3-2
d_gene: .
j_gene: TRBJ2-6
abundance: once
CDR3aa: CASSLNPGVLTF
CDR3nt: TGTGCCAGCAGCCTGAATCCGGGCGTCCTGACTTTC

v_gene: TRBV27
d_gene: .
j_gene: TRBJ1-6
abundance: .
CDR3aa: CASRMDIYSPLHF
CDR3nt: TGTGCCAGCAGAATGGACATCTATTCACCCCTCCACTTT

v_gene: TRBV5-4
d_gene: TRBD2
j_gene: TRBJ2-2
abundance: .
CDR3aa: CASSLPGLGSSTGELFF
CDR3nt: TGTGCCAGCAGCTTGCCCGGACTAGGCTCGAGCACCGGGGAGCTGTTTTTT

v_gene: TRBV12-5
d_gene: .
j_gene: TRBJ2-1
abundance: .
CDR3aa: CASGLKLNEQFF
CDR3nt: TGTGCTAGTGGTTTGAAGCTTAACGAGCAGTTCTTC